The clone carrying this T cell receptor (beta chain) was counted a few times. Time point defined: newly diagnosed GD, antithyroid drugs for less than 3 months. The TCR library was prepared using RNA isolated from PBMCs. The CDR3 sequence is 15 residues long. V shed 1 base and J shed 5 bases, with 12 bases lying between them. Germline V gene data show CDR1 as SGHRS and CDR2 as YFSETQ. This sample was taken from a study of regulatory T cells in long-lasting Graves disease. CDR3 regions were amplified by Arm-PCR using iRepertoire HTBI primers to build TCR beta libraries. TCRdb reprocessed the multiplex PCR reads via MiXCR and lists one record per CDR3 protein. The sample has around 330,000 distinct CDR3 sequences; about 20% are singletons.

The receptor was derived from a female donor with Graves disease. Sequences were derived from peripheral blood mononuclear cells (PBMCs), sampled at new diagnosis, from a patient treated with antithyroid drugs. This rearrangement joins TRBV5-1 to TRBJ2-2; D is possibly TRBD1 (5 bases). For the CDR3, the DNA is TGCGCCAGCAGCTTGATACAGGTGGAAACCGGGGAGCTGTTTTTT. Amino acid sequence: CASSLIQVETGELFF.